The clone carrying this TCR beta chain was counted once. This sample stems from a study of blood T cell repertoires in COVID-19. CDR1 and CDR2 from the germline V gene are KGHSH and LQKENI. V dropped 6 bases and J dropped 1 base, with 15 bases sitting between them. The CDR3 is 15 residues long. TCRdb keeps only in-frame clones here, not all; method: immunoSEQ multiplex PCR. Seen here are under 250,000 clones, over 75% observed once, and the top ten hold more than 3%. The receptor was isolated from a woman aged 25 to 39 who had been exposed to COVID-19. Sequencing was done on a sample of PBMCs or T cells enriched from blood (not recorded which). V and J are TRBV18 and TRBJ1-1; possible D gene TRBD1, 5 bases. CDR3: CASSRSGGPNTEAFF. Written as DNA, the CDR3 is TGTGCCAGCTCCAGGAGCGGGGGTCCGAACACTGAAGCTTTCTTT.